These 5 T cell receptor beta chains came from one sample sequenced in a study of cytomegalovirus exposure and HLA in healthy donors. With 60 Vbeta and 13 Jbeta primers, the PCR was carried out. This table comes from immunoSEQ multiplex PCR, and its TCRdb copy is limited to in-frame clones, with some not included. Here the sample spans roughly 250,000 clones, 84% being singletons. Sequenced input: PBMCs. These receptors all come from a woman aged 40 to 55 in good health and CMV-seropositive.

The chain couples TRBV2 to TRBJ2-1; no reliable D call. The CDR3 totals 12 residues. Deletions cut 2 bases from V and 12 bases from J, with 11 bases between. Germline V gives CDR1 SNHLY, CDR2 FYNNEI. CDR3 in amino acids: CASSEMALVQFF. The CDR3 DNA reads TGTGCCAGCAGTGAAATGGCTCTCGTGCAGTTCTTC.

This rearrangement joins TRBV2 to TRBJ2-5, with 11 bases matching TRBD2. Germline values: CDR1 SNHLY, CDR2 FYNNEI. The CDR3 has 15 residues. With 6 bases clipped from V and 3 bases from J, the junction kept 6 bases outside the gene matches. The CDR3 DNA follows: TGTGCCAGCAGACCGGGACTAGCGGCCAAAGAGACCCAGTACTTC. Protein sequence: CASRPGLAAKETQYF.

The genes are TRBV28 and TRBJ2-1, with 9 bases lining up with TRBD2. Germline V gives CDR1 MDHEN, CDR2 SYDVKM. The J segment lost 9 bases and the V segment lost 5 bases, leaving 8 bases of the junction unmatched. CDR3 size: 14 residues. CDR3 loop: CASSELAGDSEQFF. Here the CDR3 DNA reads TGTGCCAGCAGTGAATTAGCGGGAGATAGTGAGCAGTTCTTC.

This clone was observed once. The gene calls are TRBV29-1 and TRBJ2-3, with 7 bases fitting TRBD2. Per the germline V gene, CDR1 is SQVTM and CDR2 is ANQGSEA. The CDR3 totals 13 residues. V was pared by 5 bases and J by 4 bases, with 6 bases of the junction left unmatched. The CDR3 region is CSVRGSGADTQYF. CDR3 nucleotide sequence: TGCAGCGTTCGCGGGAGCGGAGCAGATACGCAGTATTTT.

The chain has TRBV7-2 and TRBJ2-7; 8 nucleotides agree with TRBD1. The germline V gene encodes CDR1 SGHTA and CDR2 FQGNSA. This CDR3 has 17 residues. V lost 1 base and J lost 3; bases outside the gene matches: 11. The CDR3, as DNA: TGTGCCAGCAGCTTAGTTAGGTGGGACAGGTCGGACTACGAGCAGTACTTC. Translating it yields CASSLVRWDRSDYEQYF.